These 26 T cell receptor beta chains came from one sample sequenced in a study of blood T cell repertoires in COVID-19. Profiling relied on immunoSEQ multiplex PCR, and the TCRdb table lists in-frame clones only, not all of them. The sample consists of about 220,000 clones, about 90% of them appearing once. The material sequenced was peripheral blood. Receptors originate from a man in his forties or fifties with active or convalescent COVID-19.

This chain links TRBV28 with TRBJ1-5, with D possibly TRBD1 on 6 matching bases. Looked up from germline, CDR1 is MDHEN and CDR2 is SYDVKM. Trimming took 6 bases from V and 1 from J, leaving 19 bases between them. CDR3 length: 17 residues. As DNA, the CDR3 is TGTGCCAGCAGGTCAAACATCGGGGGGCAAAGCAATCAGCCCCAGCATTTT. Encoded protein: CASRSNIGGQSNQPQHF.

V gene TRBV30 combines with J gene TRBJ1-3; TRBD1 aligns across 7 bases. CDR3 length equals 15 residues. Germline values: CDR1 GTSNPN, CDR2 SVGIG (reference sequence). The V segment lost 3 bases and the J segment 1 base; nucleotides outside the gene matches: 6. The CDR3 region is CAWSRTGLSGNTIYF. DNA of the CDR3: TGTGCCTGGAGCCGGACAGGTCTTTCTGGAAACACCATATATTTT.

This chain connects TRBV18 to TRBJ2-7, with D possibly being TRBD1 (5 bases). V lost 4 bases to trimming and J lost 5 bases, with 12 bases between them. The CDR3 runs to 13 residues. Germline V gene sequence: CDR1 KGHSH, CDR2 LQKENI. The CDR3 nucleotides read TGTGCCAGCTCACTTCTGGGGCGGCACGAGCAGTACTTC. Residues: CASSLLGRHEQYF.

V is TRBV28 and J is TRBJ2-3; TRBD2 is a possible D gene (6 bases). This CDR3 is 14 amino acids long. CDR1 and CDR2 from the germline V gene are MDHEN and SYDVKM. The ends were cut back, 4 bases at V and 6 bases at J, with 14 bases in the middle. CDR3 in amino acids: CASSSGLRSDTQYF. In DNA form, the CDR3 reads TGTGCCAGCAGTTCGGGACTTCGGTCGGATACGCAGTATTTT.

V and J are TRBV3-1 (or the pseudogene TRBV3-2) and TRBJ2-7; TRBD2 matches 11 bases. The CDR3 extends over 15 amino acids. Looked up from germline, CDR1 is LGHDT and CDR2 is YNNKEL (reference sequence). J lost 4 bases, V lost 1 base, and 3 bases had no gene match. The CDR3 nucleotides are TGTGCCAGCAGCCAAGTCCTAGCGGGAGGATACGAGCAGTACTTC. It is translated as CASSQVLAGGYEQYF.

The chain uses TRBV7-8 and TRBJ2-6; possible D gene TRBD1, 6 bases. The CDR3 spans 19 residues. Germline V CDR1 and CDR2: SGHVS, FQNEAQ. Trimming removed 1 base at V and 1 base at J, with 17 bases between. The CDR3 sequence: CASSLEKDSVESGANVLTF. DNA of the CDR3: TGTGCCAGCAGCTTAGAGAAGGACAGTGTGGAGTCTGGGGCCAACGTCCTGACTTTC.

The chain links TRBV4-1 to TRBJ1-1; D possibly corresponds to TRBD1 (5 bases). The length of the CDR3 is 13 residues. The germline V gene encodes CDR1 MGHRA and CDR2 YSYEKL. V dropped 0 bases and J dropped 6 bases, with 8 bases sitting between them. The CDR3 nucleotides are TGCGCCAGCAGCCAAGACAGGGTCGCTGAAGCTTTCTTT. It is translated as CASSQDRVAEAFF.

The V and J genes are TRBV5-6 and TRBJ1-4; no clear D. CDR3 length: 14 residues. The germline CDR1 and CDR2 sequences are SGHDT and YYEEEE. With 2 bases removed from V and 7 bases from J, the gap between germline ends came to 12 bases. Written as DNA, the CDR3 is TGTGCCAGCAGCTTCAGGACTTCGAGTGAAAAACTGTTTTTT. It codes for CASSFRTSSEKLFF. Using reference TRBV5-6 and TRBJ1-4 for the parts outside the CDR3, the full variable domain is DAGVTQSPTHLIKTRGQQVTLRCSPKSGHDTVSWYQQALGQGPQFIFQYYEEEERQRGNFPDRFSGHQFPNYSSELNVNALLLGDSALYLCASSFRTSSEKLFFGSGTQLSVL.

The DNA for the CDR3 is TGTGCCAGCAGCTTAGTCGGAAAGGCGGGATGGTCGTACGAGCAGTACTTC. This translates into CASSLVGKAGWSYEQYF. The chain is built from TRBV11-2 and TRBJ2-7, with D perhaps matching TRBD2 (6 bases). In germline, CDR1 is SGHAT, CDR2 FQNNGV. The CDR3 sequence is 17 residues long. V lost 1 base and J lost 4, with 20 bases in between.

The V call is TRBV6-1, the J call TRBJ2-5; D may be TRBD2 (5 bases). This CDR3 spans 15 amino acids. V lost 0 bases and J lost 2, with 10 bases in between. CDR1 and CDR2 from the germline V gene are MNHNS and SASEGT. The CDR3 protein is CASSEAWSGQETQYF. The CDR3 region has the DNA TGTGCCAGCAGTGAAGCGTGGAGCGGACAAGAGACCCAGTACTTC.

The rearrangement joins TRBV27 to TRBJ2-1, with TRBD1 as a possible D gene (6 bases). The germline gives CDR1 MNHEY, CDR2 SMNVEV (reference sequence). The CDR3 runs 18 residues. The V end lost 5 bases, the J end lost 4 bases, and 24 bases lay between the germline ends. CDR3 DNA: TGTGCCAGCAGTATCGAAGGGGGAAGTTACCGTTTGTACAATGAGCAGTTCTTC. It specifies CASSIEGGSYRLYNEQFF.

The V gene is TRBV12-3 or TRBV12-4, the J gene TRBJ1-6; D is unresolved. The CDR3 spans 11 residues. Deletions cut 3 bases from V and 15 bases from J, with 9 bases between. The CDR3 protein is CASSLGVYLHF. The CDR3 bases are TGTGCCAGCAGTTTGGGAGTCTACCTCCACTTT.

This chain connects TRBV5-1 to TRBJ2-1; 11 bases line up with TRBD2. Per germline, CDR1 SGHRS and CDR2 YFSETQ. The CDR3 consists of 16 residues. The trim removed 4 bases at V and 0 bases at J, leaving 3 bases unmatched. CDR3 nucleotides: TGCGCCAGCAGCGGCACTAGCGGGAGCTCCTACAATGAGCAGTTCTTC. Its translation: CASSGTSGSSYNEQFF.

This chain links TRBV30 with TRBJ2-4; TRBD1 matches 9 bases. J gave up 7 bases and V 3 bases, and 4 bases lay outside the gene matches. The CDR3 extends over 13 amino acids. Germline CDR1 is GTSNPN and CDR2 is SVGIG (reference sequence). The CDR3 sequence: CAWSRQGGNIQYF. The CDR3 nucleotides are TGTGCCTGGAGCCGACAGGGGGGGAACATTCAGTACTTC.

This chain joins TRBV1 and TRBJ2-3; the table's D call, TRBD2, has no DNA check behind it. TRBV1 has pseudogene status. CDR3 length: 18 residues. The CDR3 DNA reads as TGCACCAGCAGCCAAGATCCGTGGGCTAGCGGGGGGGGTGATACGCAGTATTTT. Translating gives CTSSQDPWASGGGDTQYF.

The chain employs TRBV7-3 and TRBJ2-2; 10 nucleotides agree with TRBD2. Germline V gene sequence: CDR1 SGHTA, CDR2 FQGTGA. V shed 4 bases and J 1 base; nucleotides not matched to a gene: 3. The CDR3 has 16 amino acids. CDR3 region: CASSSLAGGNTGELFF. The CDR3 DNA sequence: TGTGCCAGCAGCTCCTTAGCGGGGGGGAACACCGGGGAGCTGTTTTTT.

The chain couples TRBV10-2 to TRBJ2-1; TRBD2 aligns across 7 bases. The CDR3 sequence is 13 residues long. Germline CDR1 is WSHSY and CDR2 is SAAADI. The junction had 8 bases not matched to a gene; V was cut back by 8 bases and J by 7 bases. The CDR3 coding sequence is TGCGCCAGCGGGGGAACTAGCGTTAATGAGCAGTTCTTC. This encodes CASGGTSVNEQFF.

The chain joins TRBV15 to TRBJ1-6; D is ambiguous. The CDR3 runs 16 residues. CDR1 is LNHNV, CDR2 YYDKDF, per germline (reference sequence). With 0 bases removed from V and 7 bases from J, the gap between germline ends came to 13 bases. CDR3 DNA: TGTGCCACCAGCAGAGATCTGGCAGAACCAAATTCACCCCTCCACTTT. Translation: CATSRDLAEPNSPLHF. The whole variable domain, remainder taken from reference TRBV15 and TRBJ1-6, is DAMVIQNPRYQVTQFGKPVTLSCSQTLNHNVMYWYQQKSSQAPKLLFHYYDKDFNNEADTPDNFQSRRPNTSFCFLDIRSPGLGDTAMYLCATSRDLAEPNSPLHFGNGTRLTVT.

This chain links TRBV5-4 with TRBJ1-6, with TRBD1 matching 7 bases. There are 17 residues in the CDR3. V lost 0 bases, J lost 3 bases, and 6 bases stayed unmatched. Germline values: CDR1 SGHNT, CDR2 YYREEE (reference sequence). CDR3 sequence: CASSLEGTGVYNSPLHF. The CDR3 DNA sequence: TGTGCCAGCAGCTTGGAGGGCACAGGGGTCTATAATTCACCCCTCCACTTT.

The chain employs TRBV9 and TRBJ2-1, with 10 nucleotides matching TRBD2. With 0 bases clipped from V and 6 bases from J, the junction kept 3 bases outside the gene matches. Per germline, CDR1 SGDLS and CDR2 YYNGEE. The CDR3 covers 15 residues. This CDR3 reads CASSVAPSGGNEQFF. In DNA, the CDR3 is TGTGCCAGCAGCGTAGCTCCTAGCGGGGGCAATGAGCAGTTCTTC.

V usage is TRBV5-6 and J usage is TRBJ1-1; perhaps TRBD1 as D (5 bases). In germline, CDR1 is SGHDT, CDR2 YYEEEE. Trimming cost V 1 base and J 0 bases, with 7 bases left between them. The CDR3 totals 14 residues. The CDR3 nucleotides read TGTGCCAGCAGCTTGTTACAGGTGAACACTGAAGCTTTCTTT. Its translation: CASSLLQVNTEAFF.

This chain links TRBV18 with TRBJ1-4; D might be TRBD1 (6 bases). The CDR3 length is 14 residues. Germline lookup yields CDR1 KGHSH and CDR2 LQKENI. The germline V and J ends were trimmed by 3 bases and 8 bases, with 13 bases remaining between them. The CDR3 spells CASSPQGGKEKLFF. CDR3 DNA sequence: TGTGCCAGCTCACCCCAAGGGGGTAAAGAAAAACTGTTTTTT.

This sequence joins TRBV19 and TRBJ1-1; 10 bases agree with TRBD1. V lost 9 bases to trimming and J lost 1 base; unmatched junction nucleotides: 11. The CDR3 is 16 residues long. Germline CDR1 LNHDA, CDR2 SQIVND (reference sequence). CDR3 residues: CASRTGGLERNTEAFF. CDR3 nucleotides: TGTGCCAGCCGGACAGGGGGATTGGAAAGGAACACTGAAGCTTTCTTT.

V is TRBV5-5 and J is TRBJ1-6, with 9 bases lining up with TRBD1. CDR3 length equals 15 residues. CDR1 is SGHKS and CDR2 is YYEKEE in the germline V gene (reference sequence). J gave up 10 bases and V 0 bases, and 5 bases lay outside the gene matches. CDR3 loop: CASSLARTGDSPLHF. Here the CDR3 DNA reads TGTGCCAGCAGCTTGGCGAGGACAGGGGACTCACCCCTCCACTTT.

The genes are TRBV25-1 and TRBJ1-1, with 10 bases identical to TRBD1. Germline lookup yields CDR1 MGHDK and CDR2 SYGVNS. The CDR3 is 13 residues long. J was trimmed by 6 bases and V by 4 bases; bases with no gene match: 2. The chain's CDR3 is CASSGGQGAEAFF. Here the CDR3 DNA reads TGTGCCAGCAGTGGAGGACAGGGGGCTGAAGCTTTCTTT.

This clone was found a few times. The chain joins TRBV2 to TRBJ2-3; D unresolved. The ends were cut back, 7 bases at V and 0 bases at J, with 11 bases in the middle. The CDR3 is 14 residues long. Germline values: CDR1 SNHLY, CDR2 FYNNEI. CDR3 in DNA: TGTGCCAGCAAATCTAGAACTAGCACAGATACGCAGTATTTT. Translated, it gives CASKSRTSTDTQYF.